The 32 T cell receptor beta chains below all came from one sample that was sequenced in a study of blood T cell repertoires in COVID-19. TCRdb keeps only in-frame clones here, not all; method: immunoSEQ multiplex PCR. This sample yields 90,000 to 120,000 clones, of which around 83% are seen a single time; 4.3% belongs to the top ten. Specimen: peripheral blood. These receptor sequences come from a man in his 70s with acute or convalescent COVID-19.

The chain joins TRBV24-1 to TRBJ1-1, with 8 positions matching TRBD1. There are 12 residues in the CDR3. The ends lost 3 bases at V and 12 bases at J; junction bases unmatched: 5. Germline V gives CDR1 KGHDR, CDR2 SFDVKD. Here the CDR3 reads CATSDDRGRTFF. In DNA form, the CDR3 reads TGTGCCACCAGTGATGACAGGGGTCGAACTTTCTTT.

The chain uses TRBV19 and TRBJ1-1, with a possible D match to TRBD1 (5 bases). Germline CDR1 and CDR2: LNHDA and SQIVND (reference sequence). The CDR3 spans 13 residues. The V gene lost 5 bases and the J gene lost 2 bases, with 9 bases spanning the gap. CDR3 protein: CASSSQVNTEAFF. CDR3 nucleotide sequence: TGTGCCAGTAGTTCACAGGTCAACACTGAAGCTTTCTTT.

The J gene is TRBJ1-2, the V gene TRBV5-1, with 9 nucleotides matching TRBD1. Trimming at V came to 4 bases and at J to 5 bases, leaving 6 bases not matched to a gene. Germline V gene lookup returns CDR1 SGHRS and CDR2 YFSETQ. The CDR3 has 14 residues. The CDR3 reads CASSDTGGSYGYTF. In nucleotides, the CDR3 is TGCGCCAGCAGCGACACAGGGGGCTCGTATGGCTACACCTTC.

The V gene is TRBV7-2, the J gene TRBJ2-7, with D perhaps matching TRBD2 (5 bases). V dropped 5 bases and J dropped 2 bases, with 10 bases sitting between them. CDR1 is SGHTA, CDR2 FQGNSA, per germline. The CDR3 covers 13 residues. The CDR3 region is CASSPRGTYEQYF. For the CDR3, the DNA is TGTGCCAGCAGCCCCCGGGGAACCTACGAGCAGTACTTC.

This chain links TRBV10-3 with TRBJ2-4, with D hard to call. Trimming shortened V by 3 bases and J by 1 base, and 7 bases separated the two germline ends. This CDR3 has 14 residues. Looked up from germline, CDR1 is ENHRY and CDR2 is SYGVKD. The CDR3 protein is CAISDWQAKNIQYF. The CDR3 nucleotides are TGTGCCATCAGTGACTGGCAGGCCAAAAACATTCAGTACTTC.

The gene calls are TRBV5-6 and TRBJ1-5; 10 bases fit TRBD1. CDR1 SGHDT and CDR2 YYEEEE come from the germline V gene. CDR3 length equals 16 residues. Losses at the gene ends were 0 bases for V and 7 bases for J; bases not matched to a gene: 7. DNA for the CDR3: TGTGCCAGCAGCTTGGCCGGGGACAGGGGCCGGCAGCCCCAGCATTTT. This sequence encodes CASSLAGDRGRQPQHF. Together with reference TRBV5-6 and TRBJ1-5, the CDR3 gives the full variable domain: DAGVTQSPTHLIKTRGQQVTLRCSPKSGHDTVSWYQQALGQGPQFIFQYYEEEERQRGNFPDRFSGHQFPNYSSELNVNALLLGDSALYLCASSLAGDRGRQPQHFGDGTRLSIL.

This chain connects TRBV18 to TRBJ1-5, with a possible D match to TRBD1 (5 bases). This CDR3 has 14 amino acids. The V end was cut by 3 bases, the J end by 5 bases, with 11 bases between. Germline V gene lookup returns CDR1 KGHSH and CDR2 LQKENI. In DNA, the CDR3 is TGTGCCAGCTCACCCGGAGGGGAAGATCAGCCCCAGCATTTT. Translation: CASSPGGEDQPQHF.

J is TRBJ1-2 and V is TRBV9; D call uncertain. Germline V lookup: CDR1 SGDLS, CDR2 YYNGEE. The germline V and J ends were trimmed by 0 bases and 2 bases, with 14 bases remaining between them. The CDR3 runs 16 residues. The CDR3 DNA sequence: TGTGCCAGCAGCGTAGTAATGGCAGATATCAACTATGGCTACACCTTC. It translates to CASSVVMADINYGYTF. Full variable domain (outside the CDR3, taken from reference TRBV9 and TRBJ1-2): DSGVTQTPKHLITATGQRVTLRCSPRSGDLSVYWYQQSLDQGLQFLIQYYNGEERAKGNILERFSAQQFPDLHSELNLSSLELGDSALYFCASSVVMADINYGYTFGSGTRLTVV.

J is TRBJ2-1 and V is TRBV3-1 (or the pseudogene TRBV3-2), with 11 nucleotides matching TRBD2. CDR3 size: 16 residues. Trimming removed 4 bases from V and 10 bases from J; junction bases left unmatched: 12. Germline-derived CDR1 and CDR2 are LGHDT and YNNKEL (reference sequence). The CDR3 sequence is CASSPQLAGGRGEQFF. CDR3 in DNA: TGTGCCAGCAGCCCTCAGTTAGCGGGGGGGAGAGGGGAGCAGTTCTTC.

The J gene is TRBJ2-7, the V gene TRBV12-3 or TRBV12-4; no clear D gene. CDR3 length equals 13 residues. Deletions cut 3 bases from V and 2 bases from J, with 8 bases between. CDR3 residues: CASSFERAYEQYF. For the CDR3, the DNA is TGTGCCAGCAGTTTCGAGCGAGCCTACGAGCAGTACTTC.

This clone has only a few counts. This chain links TRBV5-1 with TRBJ1-5; TRBD1 agrees at 7 bases. Looked up from germline, CDR1 is SGHRS and CDR2 is YFSETQ. V lost 1 base to trimming and J lost 2 bases; unmatched junction nucleotides: 3. The CDR3 has 15 amino acids. CDR3 nucleotide sequence: TGCGCCAGCAGCTTGTCGGGGACAGGCAATCAGCCCCAGCATTTT. It codes for CASSLSGTGNQPQHF.

This sequence joins TRBV9 and TRBJ1-5; 7 bases fit TRBD1. CDR1 SGDLS and CDR2 YYNGEE come from the germline V gene. The length of the CDR3 is 15 residues. V shed 1 base and J 4 bases; nucleotides not matched to a gene: 5. The CDR3 loop reads CASSVSTGQNQPQHF. As DNA, the CDR3 is TGTGCCAGCAGCGTATCGACAGGGCAAAATCAGCCCCAGCATTTT.

This sequence joins TRBV7-8 and TRBJ2-2; D perhaps matches TRBD2 (5 bases). V was trimmed by 5 bases and J by 3 bases, leaving 10 bases between them. Germline lookup yields CDR1 SGHVS and CDR2 FQNEAQ. The CDR3 is 14 residues long. The CDR3 nucleotides read TGTGCCAGCAGCCTAGGACTCTACACCGGGGAGCTGTTTTTT. Amino acid sequence: CASSLGLYTGELFF. The whole variable domain, filled in from reference TRBV7-8 and TRBJ2-2, reads GAGVSQSPRYKVAKRGQDVALRCDPISGHVSLFWYQQALGQGPEFLTYFQNEAQLDKSGLPSDRFFAERPEGSVSTLKIQRTQQEDSAVYLCASSLGLYTGELFFGEGSRLTVL.

The chain has TRBV7-9 and TRBJ1-5; TRBD1 aligns across 7 bases. Germline trimming cut 4 bases from V and 2 bases from J; bases unmatched to any gene: 14. The CDR3 loop spans 18 amino acids. CDR1 is SEHNR, CDR2 FQNEAQ, per germline (reference sequence). This CDR3 is CASSSHRSRDSRNQPQHF. CDR3 bases: TGTGCCAGCAGCTCCCACAGATCCCGGGACAGCCGCAATCAGCCCCAGCATTTT. The variable domain in full, with the rest retrieved from reference TRBV7-9 and TRBJ1-5, is DTGVSQNPRHKITKRGQNVTFRCDPISEHNRLYWYRQTLGQGPEFLTYFQNEAQLEKSRLLSDRFSAERPKGSFSTLEIQRTEQGDSAMYLCASSSHRSRDSRNQPQHFGDGTRLSIL.

The V call is TRBV6-2 or TRBV6-3, the J call TRBJ2-3, with 11 bases lining up with TRBD2. Per the germline V gene, CDR1 is MNHEY and CDR2 is SVGEGT. The length of the CDR3 is 17 residues. The ends lost 0 bases at V and 6 bases at J; junction bases unmatched: 8. For the CDR3, the DNA is TGTGCCAGCAGTTACTCCCTAGCGGGGGGCCCTGCCGATACGCAGTATTTT. Its protein is CASSYSLAGGPADTQYF.

The chain uses TRBV27 and TRBJ1-1; D gene ambiguous. This CDR3 contains 13 residues. Trimming shortened V by 3 bases and J by 10 bases, and 15 bases separated the two germline ends. CDR1 and CDR2 from the germline V gene are MNHEY and SMNVEV (reference sequence). DNA of the CDR3: TGTGCCAGCAGTTTCCGGGATCTAAGGTCAGCTTTCTTT. As protein: CASSFRDLRSAFF.

This clone was detected only a few times. The chain couples TRBV5-1 to TRBJ1-3; TRBD1 agrees at 7 bases. Germline CDR1 reads SGHRS; CDR2 reads YFSETQ. CDR3 length: 16 amino acids. The ends lost 0 bases at V and 4 bases at J; junction bases unmatched: 7. Here the CDR3 reads CASSLAGRGDGNTIYF. The CDR3 bases are TGCGCCAGCAGCTTGGCCGGCAGGGGGGACGGAAACACCATATATTTT.

In its sample, this clone was seen a few times. The chain has TRBV7-3 and TRBJ2-1, with 14 bases fitting TRBD2. The CDR3 spans 15 residues. CDR1 is SGHTA, CDR2 FQGTGA, per germline. J was trimmed by 10 bases and V by 5 bases; bases with no gene match: 7. CDR3 amino acids: CASSRGLAGGREQFF. In DNA, the CDR3 is TGTGCCAGCAGCCGAGGACTAGCGGGGGGCCGGGAGCAGTTCTTC.

This chain joins TRBV7-9 and TRBJ2-7, with 12 nucleotides matching TRBD1. The trim removed 5 bases at V and 0 bases at J, leaving 8 bases unmatched. This CDR3 is 17 amino acids long. Germline CDR1 reads SEHNR; CDR2 reads FQNEAQ (reference sequence). The CDR3, as DNA: TGTGCCAGCAGCCAAGGGACAGGGGGCCCCAGCTCCTACGAGCAGTACTTC. Encoded protein: CASSQGTGGPSSYEQYF. Variable domain in full (rest from reference TRBV7-9 and TRBJ2-7): DTGVSQNPRHKITKRGQNVTFRCDPISEHNRLYWYRQTLGQGPEFLTYFQNEAQLEKSRLLSDRFSAERPKGSFSTLEIQRTEQGDSAMYLCASSQGTGGPSSYEQYFGPGTRLTVT.

The rearrangement links TRBV6-5 to TRBJ2-3; 9 bases are shared with TRBD1. The CDR3 runs to 14 residues. J gave up 1 base and V 9 bases, and 5 bases lay outside the gene matches. The V gene's germline CDR1 is MNHEY and CDR2 SVGAGI. The DNA for the CDR3 is TGTGCCAGTTCACAGGGGGCGGGCACAGATACGCAGTATTTT. This sequence encodes CASSQGAGTDTQYF.

V is TRBV9 and J is TRBJ2-3; no definite D call. Per germline, CDR1 SGDLS and CDR2 YYNGEE. CDR3 size: 15 residues. V lost 0 bases and J lost 1, with 9 bases in between. CDR3 sequence: CASSVGGIGTDTQYF. The CDR3 DNA reads TGTGCCAGCAGCGTAGGCGGTATAGGCACAGATACGCAGTATTTT.

The J gene is TRBJ1-1, the V gene TRBV12-3 or TRBV12-4, with unresolved D. The CDR3 consists of 12 residues. Trimming pared 2 bases from V and 6 bases from J, leaving 7 bases between. DNA of the CDR3: TGTGCCAGCAGTTTACGCCAGGCTGAAGCTTTCTTT. Protein sequence: CASSLRQAEAFF.

This clone was observed a handful of times. The CDR3: CASRTHSGNTIYF. CDR3 bases: TGTGCCAGCAGGACACACTCTGGAAACACCATATATTTT. The V call is TRBV3-1 (or the pseudogene TRBV3-2), the J call TRBJ1-3; no firm D call. In germline, CDR1 is LGHDT, CDR2 YNNKEL (reference sequence). V was clipped by 6 bases and J by 0 bases, with 6 bases between them. The CDR3 spans 13 residues.

A few counts support this clone. The chain links TRBV19 to TRBJ1-5; 8 nucleotides match TRBD1. V gave up 5 bases and J gave up 2 bases; unmatched junction bases: 8. CDR3 length: 16 residues. Germline lookup yields CDR1 LNHDA and CDR2 SQIVND (reference sequence). The CDR3 DNA reads as TGTGCCAGTAGTTCGGGACAGGTCGCCCGCAATCAGCCCCAGCATTTT. This translates into CASSSGQVARNQPQHF.

V gene TRBV10-2 combines with J gene TRBJ2-3; D unresolved. The germline V gene has CDR1 WSHSY and CDR2 SAAADI. V shed 6 bases and J shed 2 bases, with 9 bases lying between them. The CDR3 runs 13 residues. CDR3 in amino acids: CASRLLNTDTQYF. In DNA form, the CDR3 reads TGCGCCAGCAGACTTCTCAACACAGATACGCAGTATTTT.

The chain links TRBV3-1 (or the pseudogene TRBV3-2) to TRBJ2-3, with TRBD2 identical over 12 bases. Per the germline V gene, CDR1 is LGHDT and CDR2 is YNNKEL (reference sequence). The CDR3 spans 20 residues. Trimming cost V 2 bases and J 6 bases; bases outside gene matches: 18. For the CDR3, the DNA is TGTGCCAGCAGCCAAAGGGGACTACCGGACCTAGCGGGGGGGCGTGATACGCAGTATTTT. It translates to CASSQRGLPDLAGGRDTQYF.

This chain connects TRBV5-6 to TRBJ2-1, with 13 bases matching TRBD2. The CDR3 runs 15 residues. Germline CDR1 is SGHDT and CDR2 is YYEEEE. V shed 3 bases and J 5 bases; nucleotides not matched to a gene: 2. CDR3 sequence reads: CASSYGLAGDNEQFF. The CDR3 DNA reads TGTGCCAGCAGCTACGGACTAGCGGGGGACAATGAGCAGTTCTTC.

The rearrangement links TRBV5-8 to TRBJ1-1; the D gene is possibly TRBD1 (5 bases). Germline assignment: CDR1 SGHTS and CDR2 YDEGEE. V lost 4 bases to trimming and J lost 7 bases, with 14 bases between them. There are 13 residues in the CDR3. The DNA of the CDR3 is TGTGCCAGCAGCAGGCGACAGACCTTTGAAGCTTTCTTT. It yields the protein CASSRRQTFEAFF. Together with reference TRBV5-8 and TRBJ1-1, the CDR3 gives the full variable domain: EAGVTQSPTHLIKTRGQQATLRCSPISGHTSVYWYQQALGLGLQFLLWYDEGEERNRGNFPPRFSGRQFPNYSSELNVNALELEDSALYLCASSRRQTFEAFFGQGTRLTVV.

J is TRBJ2-3 and V is TRBV18; 8 nucleotides align to TRBD2. Losses at the gene ends were 5 bases for V and 1 base for J; bases not matched to a gene: 5. Germline V gene lookup returns CDR1 KGHSH and CDR2 LQKENI. The CDR3 sequence is 15 residues long. CDR3 loop: CASSVIAGRTDTQYF. The CDR3 nucleotides are TGTGCCAGCTCAGTCATAGCGGGGCGCACAGATACGCAGTATTTT.

The V call is TRBV7-9, the J call TRBJ2-2; a weak D match, TRBD2 (5 bases). Between the trimmed V and J ends, which lost 8 bases and 5 bases, there was a span of 12 bases. The CDR3 has 13 residues. Germline CDR1 SEHNR, CDR2 FQNEAQ (reference sequence). The CDR3 sequence is CASAGGGTGELFF. In DNA, the CDR3 is TGTGCCAGCGCCGGTGGCGGGACCGGGGAGCTGTTTTTT.

The rearrangement joins TRBV27 to TRBJ2-2; 7 bases align to TRBD2. Germline CDR1 reads MNHEY; CDR2 reads SMNVEV (reference sequence). J lost 0 bases, V lost 6 bases, and 1 base had no gene match. This CDR3 is 14 amino acids long. In nucleotides, the CDR3 is TGTGCCAGCAGGGGGGGGACGAACACCGGGGAGCTGTTTTTT. Translating gives CASRGGTNTGELFF.

The rearrangement joins TRBV7-8 to TRBJ1-1; 9 bases map to TRBD1. Per germline, CDR1 SGHVS and CDR2 FQNEAQ. Trimming cost V 1 base and J 0 bases; bases outside gene matches: 6. This CDR3 is 17 amino acids long. In nucleotides, the CDR3 is TGTGCCAGCAGCTTAGGGGGACAGGGAGGGATGAACACTGAAGCTTTCTTT. Its protein is CASSLGGQGGMNTEAFF.